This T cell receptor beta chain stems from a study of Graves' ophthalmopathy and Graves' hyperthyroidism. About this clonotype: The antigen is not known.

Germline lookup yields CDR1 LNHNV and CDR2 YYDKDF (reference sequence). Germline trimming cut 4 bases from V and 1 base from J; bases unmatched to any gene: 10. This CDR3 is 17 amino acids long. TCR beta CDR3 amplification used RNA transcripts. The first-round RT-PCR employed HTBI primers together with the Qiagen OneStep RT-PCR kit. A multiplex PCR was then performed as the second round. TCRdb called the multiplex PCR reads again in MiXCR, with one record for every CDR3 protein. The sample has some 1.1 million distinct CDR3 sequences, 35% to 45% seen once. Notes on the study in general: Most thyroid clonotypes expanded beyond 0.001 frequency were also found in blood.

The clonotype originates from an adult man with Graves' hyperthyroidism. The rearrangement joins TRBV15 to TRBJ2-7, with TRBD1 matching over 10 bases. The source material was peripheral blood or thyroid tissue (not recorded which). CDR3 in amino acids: CATSTTFGQGVSYEQYF. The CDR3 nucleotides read TGTGCCACCAGCACCACCTTCGGACAGGGGGTTTCCTACGAGCAGTACTTC.